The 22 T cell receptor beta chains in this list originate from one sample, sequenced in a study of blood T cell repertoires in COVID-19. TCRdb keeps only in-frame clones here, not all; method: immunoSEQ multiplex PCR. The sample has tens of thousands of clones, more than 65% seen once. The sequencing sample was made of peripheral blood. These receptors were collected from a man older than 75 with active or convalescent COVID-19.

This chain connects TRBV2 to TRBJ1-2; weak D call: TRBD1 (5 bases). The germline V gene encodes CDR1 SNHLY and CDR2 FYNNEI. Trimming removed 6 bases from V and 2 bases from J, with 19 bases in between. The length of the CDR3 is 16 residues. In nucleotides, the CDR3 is TGTGCCAGCAGGGGCGGTGGGCAGGGCAGGAACTATGGCTACACCTTC. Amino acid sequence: CASRGGGQGRNYGYTF.

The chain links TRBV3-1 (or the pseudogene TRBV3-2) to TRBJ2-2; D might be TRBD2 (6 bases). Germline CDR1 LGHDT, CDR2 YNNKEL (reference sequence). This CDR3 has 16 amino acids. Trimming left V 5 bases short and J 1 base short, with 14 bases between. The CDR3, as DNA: TGTGCCAGCAGCTTAACCGCGGGGTGGAACACCGGGGAGCTGTTTTTT. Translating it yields CASSLTAGWNTGELFF.

The chain's CDR3 is CASSSSLGLSGTGMNTEAFF. CDR3 in DNA: TGCGCCAGCAGCTCTTCGCTGGGCTTATCCGGGACAGGGATGAACACTGAAGCTTTCTTT. This chain connects TRBV5-1 to TRBJ1-1, with 9 bases fitting TRBD1. The CDR3 sequence is 20 residues long. The junction had 18 bases not matched to a gene; V was cut back by 3 bases and J by 0 bases. In germline, CDR1 is SGHRS, CDR2 YFSETQ. Supplemented by reference TRBV5-1 and TRBJ1-1, the full variable domain reads KAGVTQTPRYLIKTRGQQVTLSCSPISGHRSVSWYQQTPGQGLQFLFEYFSETQRNKGNFPGRFSGRQFSNSRSEMNVSTLELGDSALYLCASSSSLGLSGTGMNTEAFFGQGTRLTVV.

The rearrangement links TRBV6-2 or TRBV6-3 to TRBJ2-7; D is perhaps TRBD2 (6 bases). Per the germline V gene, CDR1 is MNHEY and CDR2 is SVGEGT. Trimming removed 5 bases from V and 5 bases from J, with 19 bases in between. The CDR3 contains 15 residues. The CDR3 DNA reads TGTGCCAGCAGTGCCGGCGGGACGACAGACCACGAGCAGTACTTC. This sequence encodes CASSAGGTTDHEQYF.

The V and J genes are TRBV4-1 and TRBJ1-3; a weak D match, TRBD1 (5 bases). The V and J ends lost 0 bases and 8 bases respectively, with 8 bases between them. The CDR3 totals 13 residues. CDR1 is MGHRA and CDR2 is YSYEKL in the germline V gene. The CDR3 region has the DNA TGCGCCAGCAGCCAAGAGGCAGGGTACACCATATATTTT. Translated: CASSQEAGYTIYF.

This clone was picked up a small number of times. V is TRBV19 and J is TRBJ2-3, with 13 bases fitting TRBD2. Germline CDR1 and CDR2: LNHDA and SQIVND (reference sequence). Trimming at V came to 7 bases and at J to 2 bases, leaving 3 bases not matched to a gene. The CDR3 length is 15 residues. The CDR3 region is CASKTSGGPTDTQYF. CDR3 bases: TGTGCCAGTAAGACTAGCGGGGGGCCCACAGATACGCAGTATTTT. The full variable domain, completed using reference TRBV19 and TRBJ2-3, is DGGITQSPKYLFRKEGQNVTLSCEQNLNHDAMYWYRQDPGQGLRLIYYSQIVNDFQKGDIAEGYSVSREKKESFPLTVTSAQKNPTAFYLCASKTSGGPTDTQYFGPGTRLTVL.

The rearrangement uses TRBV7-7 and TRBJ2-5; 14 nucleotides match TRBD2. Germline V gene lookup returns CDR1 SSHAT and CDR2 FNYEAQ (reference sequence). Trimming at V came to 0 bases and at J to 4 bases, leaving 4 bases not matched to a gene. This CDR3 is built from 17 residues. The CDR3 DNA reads TGTGCCAGCAGCTTAGCTTGGACTAGCGGGGGGATAGAGACCCAGTACTTC. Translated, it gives CASSLAWTSGGIETQYF. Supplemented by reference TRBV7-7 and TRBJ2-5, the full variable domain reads GAGVSQSPRYKVTKRGQDVTLRCDPISSHATLYWYQQALGQGPEFLTYFNYEAQPDKSGLPSDRFSAERPEGSISTLTIQRTEQRDSAMYRCASSLAWTSGGIETQYFGPGTRLLVL.

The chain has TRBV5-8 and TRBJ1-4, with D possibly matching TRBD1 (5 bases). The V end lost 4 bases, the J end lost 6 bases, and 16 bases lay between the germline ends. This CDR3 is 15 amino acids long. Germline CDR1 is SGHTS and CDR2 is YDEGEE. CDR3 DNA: TGTGCCAGCAGCGTAGACACGGGGGGTGATGAAAAACTGTTTTTT. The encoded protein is CASSVDTGGDEKLFF. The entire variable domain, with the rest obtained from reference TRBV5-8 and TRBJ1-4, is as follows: EAGVTQSPTHLIKTRGQQATLRCSPISGHTSVYWYQQALGLGLQFLLWYDEGEERNRGNFPPRFSGRQFPNYSSELNVNALELEDSALYLCASSVDTGGDEKLFFGSGTQLSVL.

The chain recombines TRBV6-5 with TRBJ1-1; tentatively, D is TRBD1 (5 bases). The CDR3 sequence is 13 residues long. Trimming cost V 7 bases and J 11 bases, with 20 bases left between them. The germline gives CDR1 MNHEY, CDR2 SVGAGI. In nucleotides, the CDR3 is TGTGCCAGCAAGGGAGGGGCAGGTGGGGCGGCTTTCTTT. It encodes CASKGGAGGAAFF.

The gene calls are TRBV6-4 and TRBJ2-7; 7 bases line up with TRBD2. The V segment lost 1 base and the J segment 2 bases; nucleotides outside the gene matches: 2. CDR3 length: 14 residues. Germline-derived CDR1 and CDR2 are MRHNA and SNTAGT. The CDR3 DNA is TGTGCCAGCAGTGACTGGGGACTACCCTACGAGCAGTACTTC. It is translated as CASSDWGLPYEQYF.

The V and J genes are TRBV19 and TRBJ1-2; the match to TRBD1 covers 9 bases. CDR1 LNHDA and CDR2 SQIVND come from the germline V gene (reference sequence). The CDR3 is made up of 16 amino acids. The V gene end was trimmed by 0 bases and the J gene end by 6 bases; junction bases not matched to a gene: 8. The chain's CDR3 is CASSIDPTGGENGYTF. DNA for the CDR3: TGTGCCAGTAGTATAGATCCGACAGGGGGAGAGAATGGCTACACCTTC.

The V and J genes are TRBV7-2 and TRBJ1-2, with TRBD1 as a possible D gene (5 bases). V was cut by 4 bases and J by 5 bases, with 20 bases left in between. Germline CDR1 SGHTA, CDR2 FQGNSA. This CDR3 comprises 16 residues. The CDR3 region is CASSSQGSLGGYGYTF. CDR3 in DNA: TGTGCCAGCAGCTCTCAGGGTTCCTTGGGGGGTTATGGCTACACCTTC.

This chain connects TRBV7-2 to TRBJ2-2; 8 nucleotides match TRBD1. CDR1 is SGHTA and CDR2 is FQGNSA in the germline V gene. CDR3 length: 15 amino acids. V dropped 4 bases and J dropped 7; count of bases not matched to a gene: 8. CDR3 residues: CASSSTGTGDGELFF. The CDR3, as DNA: TGTGCCAGCAGCTCGACCGGGACAGGAGACGGGGAGCTGTTTTTT.

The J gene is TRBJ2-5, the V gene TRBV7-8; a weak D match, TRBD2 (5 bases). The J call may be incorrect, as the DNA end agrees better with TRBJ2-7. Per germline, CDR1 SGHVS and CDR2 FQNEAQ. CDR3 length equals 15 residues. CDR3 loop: CASSLAGVTTHEQYF. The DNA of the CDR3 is TGTGCCAGCAGCTTAGCGGGAGTTACCACCCACGAGCAGTACTTC.

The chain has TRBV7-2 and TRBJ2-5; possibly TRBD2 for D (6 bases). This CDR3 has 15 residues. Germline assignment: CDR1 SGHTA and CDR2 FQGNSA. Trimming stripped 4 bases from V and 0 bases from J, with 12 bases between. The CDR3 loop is CASSSAGGNQETQYF. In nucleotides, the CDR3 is TGTGCCAGCAGCTCGGCCGGGGGAAACCAAGAGACCCAGTACTTC.

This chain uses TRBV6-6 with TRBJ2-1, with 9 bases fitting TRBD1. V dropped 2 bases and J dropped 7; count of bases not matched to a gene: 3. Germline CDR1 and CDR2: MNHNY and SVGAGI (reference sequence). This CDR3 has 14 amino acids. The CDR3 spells CASSYGTGWNEQFF. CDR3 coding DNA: TGTGCCAGCAGTTACGGGACAGGGTGGAATGAGCAGTTCTTC.

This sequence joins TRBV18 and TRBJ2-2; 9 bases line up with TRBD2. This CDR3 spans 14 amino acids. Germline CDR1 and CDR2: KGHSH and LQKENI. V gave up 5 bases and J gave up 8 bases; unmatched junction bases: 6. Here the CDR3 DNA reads TGTGCCAGCTCATCGGGACTAGCAGCAGGGGAGCTGTTTTTT. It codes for CASSSGLAAGELFF.

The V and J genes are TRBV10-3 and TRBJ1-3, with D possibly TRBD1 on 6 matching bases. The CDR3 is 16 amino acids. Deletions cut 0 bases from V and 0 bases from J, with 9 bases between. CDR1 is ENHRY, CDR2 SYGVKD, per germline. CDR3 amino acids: CAISESRGFSGNTIYF. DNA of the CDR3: TGTGCCATCAGTGAGTCGAGGGGGTTCTCTGGAAACACCATATATTTT.

The CDR3 sequence is CASSLAFETQYF. The CDR3 DNA reads TGTGCCAGCAGCTTAGCTTTTGAGACCCAGTACTTC. The rearrangement joins TRBV11-3 to TRBJ2-5; D uncertain. Germline V gives CDR1 SGHNT, CDR2 YENEEA. V dropped 1 base and J dropped 5 bases, with 5 bases sitting between them. The CDR3 is 12 amino acids.

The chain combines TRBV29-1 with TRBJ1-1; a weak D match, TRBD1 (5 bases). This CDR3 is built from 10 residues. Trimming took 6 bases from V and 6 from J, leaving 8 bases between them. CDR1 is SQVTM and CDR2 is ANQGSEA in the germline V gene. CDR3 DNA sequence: TGCAGCGTCGACAGCTCTGAAGCTTTCTTT. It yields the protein CSVDSSEAFF. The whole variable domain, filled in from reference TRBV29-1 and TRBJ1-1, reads SAVISQKPSRDICQRGTSLTIQCQVDSQVTMMFWYRQQPGQSLTLIATANQGSEATYESGFVIDKFPISRPNLTFSTLTVSNMSPEDSSIYLCSVDSSEAFFGQGTRLTVV.

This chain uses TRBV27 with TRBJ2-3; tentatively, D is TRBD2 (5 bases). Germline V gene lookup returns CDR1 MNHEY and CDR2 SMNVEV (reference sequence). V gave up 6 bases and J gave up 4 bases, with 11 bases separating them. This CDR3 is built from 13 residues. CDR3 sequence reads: CASRPDYPDTQYF. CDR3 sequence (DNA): TGTGCCAGCAGGCCAGACTATCCAGATACGCAGTATTTT.

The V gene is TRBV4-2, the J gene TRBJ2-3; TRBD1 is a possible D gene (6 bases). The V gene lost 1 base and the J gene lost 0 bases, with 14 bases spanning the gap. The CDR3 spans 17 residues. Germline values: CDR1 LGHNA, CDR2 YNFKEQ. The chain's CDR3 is CASSQVAGGPSTDTQYF. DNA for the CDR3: TGTGCCAGCAGCCAAGTGGCTGGGGGCCCTAGCACAGATACGCAGTATTTT.